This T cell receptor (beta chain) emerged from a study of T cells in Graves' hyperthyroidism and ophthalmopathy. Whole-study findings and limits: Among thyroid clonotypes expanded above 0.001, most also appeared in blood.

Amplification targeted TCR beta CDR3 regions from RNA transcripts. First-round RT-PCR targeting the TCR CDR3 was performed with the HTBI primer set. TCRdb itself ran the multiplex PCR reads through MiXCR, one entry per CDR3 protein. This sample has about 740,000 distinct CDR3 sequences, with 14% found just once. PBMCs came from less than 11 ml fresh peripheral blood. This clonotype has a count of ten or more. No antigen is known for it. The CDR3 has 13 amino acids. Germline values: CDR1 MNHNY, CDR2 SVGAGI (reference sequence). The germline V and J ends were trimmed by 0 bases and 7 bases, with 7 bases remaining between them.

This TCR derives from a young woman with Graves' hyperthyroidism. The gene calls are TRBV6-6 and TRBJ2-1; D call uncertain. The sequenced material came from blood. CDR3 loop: CASSYSTYNEQFF. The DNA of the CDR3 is TGTGCCAGCAGTTACTCGACGTATAATGAGCAGTTCTTC.